The TCR beta chain under discussion was sequenced for a study of siplizumab effects on memory and regulatory T cells. Study observations and caveats: Among alloreactive clones, only a minor fraction mapped to unstimulated subsets. Memory cells seemed less diverse than naive T cells, which also seemed major contributors to the alloresponse.

Remarks on this clone: Its antigen is undetermined.

Data came from immunoSEQ multiplex PCR; TCRdb stores just in-frame clones and leaves some out. Of under 100,000 clones listed, around 94% are singletons. J lost 3 bases, V lost 4 bases, and 1 base had no gene match. The CDR3 extends over 14 amino acids. Germline values: CDR1 KGHSH, CDR2 LQKENI. The sequenced sample was non-Treg CD4+ T cells sorted from blood. The rearrangement uses TRBV18 and TRBJ2-2; 8 bases align to TRBD1. This sequence originates from a human donor in good health. CDR3 coding DNA: TGTGCCAGCTCACGGACAGGGTACACCGGGGAGCTGTTTTTT. The encoded protein is CASSRTGYTGELFF.